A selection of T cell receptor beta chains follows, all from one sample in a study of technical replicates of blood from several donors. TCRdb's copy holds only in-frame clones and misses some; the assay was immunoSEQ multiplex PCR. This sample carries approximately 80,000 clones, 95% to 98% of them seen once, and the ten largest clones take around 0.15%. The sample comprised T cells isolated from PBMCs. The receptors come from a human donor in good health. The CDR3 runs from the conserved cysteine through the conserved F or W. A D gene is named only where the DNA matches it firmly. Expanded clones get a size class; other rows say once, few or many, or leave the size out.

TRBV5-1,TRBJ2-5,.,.,CASSTGSGETQYF,TGCGCCAGCAGCACAGGGAGCGGAGAGACCCAGTACTTC
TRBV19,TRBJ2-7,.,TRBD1,CASSPQQGSVYYYEQYF,TGTGCCAGTAGTCCCCAACAGGGGTCGGTCTACTACTACGAGCAGTACTTC
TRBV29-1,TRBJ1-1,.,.,CSVLLAAEAFF,TGCAGCGTACTACTGGCGGCTGAAGCTTTCTTT
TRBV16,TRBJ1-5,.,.,CASSQSHSQPQHF,TGTGCCAGCAGCCAATCGCATAGTCAGCCCCAGCATTTT
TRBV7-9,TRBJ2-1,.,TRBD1,CASSGTTGGYEQFF,TGTGCCAGCAGCGGTACGACAGGGGGGTATGAGCAGTTCTTC
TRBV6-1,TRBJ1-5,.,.,CASSSLGGRQPQHF,TGTGCCAGCAGTTCCCTGGGGGGGCGTCAGCCCCAGCATTTT
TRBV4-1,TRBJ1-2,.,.,CASSDLRGSNYGYTF,TGCGCCAGCAGCGACCTCCGGGGTTCAAACTATGGCTACACCTTC
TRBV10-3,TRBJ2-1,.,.,CAISGTSGNNEQFF,TGTGCCATCAGCGGTACTAGTGGTAACAATGAGCAGTTCTTC
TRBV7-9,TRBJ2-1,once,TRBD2,CASSLARAGGHVNEQFF,TGTGCCAGCAGCTTAGCGCGCGCGGGGGGGCATGTGAATGAGCAGTTCTTC
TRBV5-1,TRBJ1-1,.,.,CASSLGLGAGTEAFF,TGCGCCAGCAGCTTGGGTTTAGGGGCCGGAACTGAAGCTTTCTTT
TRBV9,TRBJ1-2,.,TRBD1,CASSPGQGDYGYTF,TGTGCCAGCAGCCCTGGACAGGGCGACTATGGCTACACCTTC
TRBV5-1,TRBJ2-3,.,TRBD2,CASSWGWGGTSGGPTDTQYF,TGCGCCAGCAGCTGGGGGTGGGGTGGGACTAGCGGGGGACCCACAGATACGCAGTATTTT
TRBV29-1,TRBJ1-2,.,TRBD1,CSVDLHRGEYGYTF,TGCAGCGTTGACCTACACAGGGGCGAGTATGGCTACACCTTC
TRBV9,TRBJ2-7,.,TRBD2,CASSARTSDYEQYF,TGTGCCAGCAGCGCTAGGACTAGCGACTACGAGCAGTACTTC
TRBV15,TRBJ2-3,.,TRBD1,CATGPRGRDTQYF,TGTGCCACCGGCCCCAGGGGGCGTGATACGCAGTATTTT
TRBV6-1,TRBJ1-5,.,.,CASSQTASNQPQHF,TGTGCCAGCAGTCAAACAGCTAGCAATCAGCCCCAGCATTTT
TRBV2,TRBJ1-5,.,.,CASGPEQGRAQPQHF,TGTGCCAGCGGACCCGAACAGGGAAGGGCTCAGCCCCAGCATTTT
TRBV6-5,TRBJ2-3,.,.,CASGGTSTDTQYF,TGTGCCAGCGGGGGGACTAGCACAGATACGCAGTATTTT
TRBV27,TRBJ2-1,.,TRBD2,CASSLYALAGGGEQFF,TGTGCCAGCAGTTTATACGCACTAGCGGGGGGTGGGGAGCAGTTCTTC
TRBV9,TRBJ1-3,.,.,CASSVGEDSAGNTIYF,TGTGCCAGCAGCGTAGGGGAGGATTCAGCTGGAAACACCATATATTTT